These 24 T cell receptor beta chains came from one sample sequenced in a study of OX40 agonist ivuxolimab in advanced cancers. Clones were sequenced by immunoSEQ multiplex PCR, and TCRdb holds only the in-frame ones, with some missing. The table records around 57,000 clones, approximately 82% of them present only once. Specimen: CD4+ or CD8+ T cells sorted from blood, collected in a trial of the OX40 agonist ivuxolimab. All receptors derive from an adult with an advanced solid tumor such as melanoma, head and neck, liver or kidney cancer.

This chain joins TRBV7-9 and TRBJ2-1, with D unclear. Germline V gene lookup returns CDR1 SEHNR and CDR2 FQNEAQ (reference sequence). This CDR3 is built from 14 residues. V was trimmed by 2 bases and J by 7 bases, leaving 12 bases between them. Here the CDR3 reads CASSLKMNANEQFF. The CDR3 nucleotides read TGTGCCAGCAGCTTAAAGATGAATGCTAATGAGCAGTTCTTC.

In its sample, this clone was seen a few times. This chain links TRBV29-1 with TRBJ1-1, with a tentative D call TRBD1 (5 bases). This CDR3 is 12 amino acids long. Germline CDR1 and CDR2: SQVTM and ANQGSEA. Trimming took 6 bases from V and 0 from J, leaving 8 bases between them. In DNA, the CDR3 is TGCAGCGTCAGGGAACTGAACACTGAAGCTTTCTTT. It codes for CSVRELNTEAFF. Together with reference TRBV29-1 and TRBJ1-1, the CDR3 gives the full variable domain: SAVISQKPSRDICQRGTSLTIQCQVDSQVTMMFWYRQQPGQSLTLIATANQGSEATYESGFVIDKFPISRPNLTFSTLTVSNMSPEDSSIYLCSVRELNTEAFFGQGTRLTVV.

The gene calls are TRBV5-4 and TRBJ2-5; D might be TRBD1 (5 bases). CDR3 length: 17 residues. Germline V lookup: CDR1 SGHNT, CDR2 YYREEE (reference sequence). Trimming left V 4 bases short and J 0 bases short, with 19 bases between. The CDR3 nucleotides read TGTGCCAGCAGCGGAACGACAGAGGCTTTATACCAAGAGACCCAGTACTTC. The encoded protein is CASSGTTEALYQETQYF.

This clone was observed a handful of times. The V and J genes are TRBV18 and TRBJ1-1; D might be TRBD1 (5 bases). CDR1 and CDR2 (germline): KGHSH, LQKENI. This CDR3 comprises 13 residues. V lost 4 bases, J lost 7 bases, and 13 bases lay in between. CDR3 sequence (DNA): TGTGCCAGCTCACGGGACGAAGGGGTTGAAGCTTTCTTT. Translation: CASSRDEGVEAFF.

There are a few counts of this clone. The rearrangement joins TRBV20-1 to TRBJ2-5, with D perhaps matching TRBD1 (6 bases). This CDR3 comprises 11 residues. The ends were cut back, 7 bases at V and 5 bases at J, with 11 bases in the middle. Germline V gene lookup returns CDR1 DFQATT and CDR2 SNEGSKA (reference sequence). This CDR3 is CSVSDRETQYF. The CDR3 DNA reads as TGCAGTGTATCCGACAGGGAGACCCAGTACTTC.

The CDR3 region is CASSAQMNTEAFF. For the CDR3, the DNA is TGTGCCAGCAGCGCACAAATGAACACTGAAGCTTTCTTT. The rearrangement joins TRBV7-6 to TRBJ1-1; D unresolved. CDR1 and CDR2 (germline): SGHVS, FNYEAQ. There are 13 residues in the CDR3. V gave up 5 bases and J gave up 0 bases, with 7 bases separating them. The whole variable domain, filled in from reference TRBV7-6 and TRBJ1-1, reads GAGVSQSPRYKVTKRGQDVALRCDPISGHVSLYWYRQALGQGPEFLTYFNYEAQQDKSGLPNDRFSAERPEGSISTLTIQRTEQRDSAMYRCASSAQMNTEAFFGQGTRLTVV.

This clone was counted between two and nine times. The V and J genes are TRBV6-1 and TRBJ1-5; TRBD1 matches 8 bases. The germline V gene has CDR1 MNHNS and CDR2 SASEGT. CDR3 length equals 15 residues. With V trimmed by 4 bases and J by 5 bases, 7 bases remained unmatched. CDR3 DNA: TGTGCCAGCAGTGCGGACAGGGAGTGGGATCAGCCCCAGCATTTT. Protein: CASSADREWDQPQHF.

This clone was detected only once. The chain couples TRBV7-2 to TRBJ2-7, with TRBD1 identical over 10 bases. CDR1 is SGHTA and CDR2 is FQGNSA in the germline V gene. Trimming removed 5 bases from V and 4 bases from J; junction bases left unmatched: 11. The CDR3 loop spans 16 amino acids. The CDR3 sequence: CASSHWTGGSGYEQYF. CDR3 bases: TGTGCCAGCAGCCATTGGACAGGGGGGTCAGGATACGAGCAGTACTTC.

The CDR3 DNA is TGCGCCAGCAGAATAGCGGGGGGATACAATGAGCAGTTCTTC. This gives the protein CASRIAGGYNEQFF. This chain links TRBV5-1 with TRBJ2-1; 10 bases are shared with TRBD2. Germline trimming cut 5 bases from V and 4 bases from J; bases unmatched to any gene: 3. Germline CDR1 reads SGHRS; CDR2 reads YFSETQ. The length of the CDR3 is 14 residues.

The CDR3 DNA sequence: TGTGCCAGCAGCAAAGTACCCAGGGCCCTTTATAGCAATCAGCCCCAGCATTTT. As protein: CASSKVPRALYSNQPQHF. The V call is TRBV21-1, the J call TRBJ1-5; the D call in the table, TRBD1, was not verified against the DNA. TRBV21-1 is marked as a pseudogene. CDR3 length equals 18 residues.

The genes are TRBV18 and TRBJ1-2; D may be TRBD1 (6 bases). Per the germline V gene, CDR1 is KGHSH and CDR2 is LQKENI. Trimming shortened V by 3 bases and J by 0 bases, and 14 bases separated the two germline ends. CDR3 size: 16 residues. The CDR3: CASSPSTGTTNYGYTF. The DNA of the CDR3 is TGTGCCAGCTCACCGTCCACTGGGACAACTAACTATGGCTACACCTTC.

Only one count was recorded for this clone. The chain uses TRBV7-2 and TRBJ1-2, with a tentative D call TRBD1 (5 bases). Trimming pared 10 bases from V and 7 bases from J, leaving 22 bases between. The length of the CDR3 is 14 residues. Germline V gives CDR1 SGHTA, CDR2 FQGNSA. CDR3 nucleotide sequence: TGTGCCACCTCCTACAGGAGTCCCCTTGGTGGCTACACCTTC. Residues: CATSYRSPLGGYTF.

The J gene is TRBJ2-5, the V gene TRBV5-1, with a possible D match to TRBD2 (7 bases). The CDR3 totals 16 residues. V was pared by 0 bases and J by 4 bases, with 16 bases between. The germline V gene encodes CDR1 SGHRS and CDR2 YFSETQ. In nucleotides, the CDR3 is TGCGCCAGCAGCTTGGGCACCACAGGGAGGGTAGAGACCCAGTACTTC. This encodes CASSLGTTGRVETQYF.

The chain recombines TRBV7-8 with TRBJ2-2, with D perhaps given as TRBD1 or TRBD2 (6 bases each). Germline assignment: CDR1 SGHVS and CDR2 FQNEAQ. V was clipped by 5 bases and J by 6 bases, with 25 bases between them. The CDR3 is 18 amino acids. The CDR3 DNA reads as TGTGCCAGCAGCCCCAAAAGGCTGACTAGGGGGGCCTCCGGGGAGCTGTTTTTT. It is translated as CASSPKRLTRGASGELFF.

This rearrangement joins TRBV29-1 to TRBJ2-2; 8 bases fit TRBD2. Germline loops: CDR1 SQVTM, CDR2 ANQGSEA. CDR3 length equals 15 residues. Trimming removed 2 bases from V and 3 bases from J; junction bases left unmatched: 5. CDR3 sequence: CSVETGGGDTGELFF. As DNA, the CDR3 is TGCAGCGTTGAAACGGGAGGGGGAGACACCGGGGAGCTGTTTTTT.

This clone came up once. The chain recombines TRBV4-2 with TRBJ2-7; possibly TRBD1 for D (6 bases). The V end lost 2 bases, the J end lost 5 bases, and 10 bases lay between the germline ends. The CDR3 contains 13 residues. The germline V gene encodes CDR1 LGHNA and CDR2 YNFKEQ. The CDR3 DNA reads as TGTGCCAGCAGCCAAACTAGGGGGAACGAGCAGTACTTC. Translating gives CASSQTRGNEQYF.

The CDR3 nucleotides read TGTGCCAGCAGTGCTGGGGTGGTGGCTAGCGGGTCAAAAGAGACCCAGTACTTC. This translates into CASSAGVVASGSKETQYF. The rearrangement joins TRBV6-9 to TRBJ2-5, with TRBD2 matching over 8 bases. The CDR3 is made up of 18 amino acids. Trimming took 5 bases from V and 3 from J; bases not matched to a gene: 17. Per germline, CDR1 MNHGY and CDR2 SVAAGI.

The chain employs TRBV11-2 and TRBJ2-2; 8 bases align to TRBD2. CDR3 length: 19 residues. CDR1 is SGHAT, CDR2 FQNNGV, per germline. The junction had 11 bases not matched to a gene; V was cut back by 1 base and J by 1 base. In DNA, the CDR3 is TGTGCCAGCAGCTTAGTTCGAGGTAGCGGGAAGTGGAACACCGGGGAGCTGTTTTTT. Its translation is CASSLVRGSGKWNTGELFF.

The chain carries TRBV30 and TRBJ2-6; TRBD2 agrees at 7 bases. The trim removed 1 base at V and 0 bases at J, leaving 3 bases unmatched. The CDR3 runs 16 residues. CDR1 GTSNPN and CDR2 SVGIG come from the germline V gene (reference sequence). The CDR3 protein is CAWSASGSSGANVLTF. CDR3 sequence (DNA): TGTGCCTGGAGTGCTAGCGGATCCTCTGGGGCCAACGTCCTGACTTTC.

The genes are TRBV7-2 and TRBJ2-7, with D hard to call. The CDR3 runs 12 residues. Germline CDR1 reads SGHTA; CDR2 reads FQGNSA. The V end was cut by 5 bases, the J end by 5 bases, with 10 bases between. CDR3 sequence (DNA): TGTGCCAGCAGCCAAGCAAGGGACGAGCAGTACTTC. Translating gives CASSQARDEQYF. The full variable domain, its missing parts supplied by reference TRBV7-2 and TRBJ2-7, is GAGVSQSPSNKVTEKGKDVELRCDPISGHTALYWYRQSLGQGLEFLIYFQGNSAPDKSGLPSDRFSAERTGGSVSTLTIQRTQQEDSAVYLCASSQARDEQYFGPGTRLTVT.

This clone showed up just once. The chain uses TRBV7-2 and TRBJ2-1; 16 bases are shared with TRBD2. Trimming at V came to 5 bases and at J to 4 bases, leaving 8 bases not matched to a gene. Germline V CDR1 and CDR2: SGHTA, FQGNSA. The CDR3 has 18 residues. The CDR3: CASSPGTSGRALYNEQFF. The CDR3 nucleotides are TGTGCCAGCAGCCCCGGGACTAGCGGGAGGGCCCTATACAATGAGCAGTTCTTC.

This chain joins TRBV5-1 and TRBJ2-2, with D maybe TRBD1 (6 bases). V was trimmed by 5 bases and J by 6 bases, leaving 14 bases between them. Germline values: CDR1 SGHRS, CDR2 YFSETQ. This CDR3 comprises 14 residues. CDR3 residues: CASSQQGRAGELFF. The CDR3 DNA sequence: TGCGCCAGCAGTCAACAGGGTAGGGCCGGGGAGCTGTTTTTT.

The chain's CDR3 is CASSFSGTNTGELFF. The CDR3 DNA reads TGTGCCAGCAGCTTTAGCGGAACAAACACCGGGGAGCTGTTTTTT. The genes are TRBV7-8 and TRBJ2-2, with D tentatively TRBD2 (6 bases). Germline V lookup: CDR1 SGHVS, CDR2 FQNEAQ. V was pared by 3 bases and J by 2 bases, with 10 bases between. This CDR3 is built from 15 residues. The variable domain in full, completed from reference TRBV7-8 and TRBJ2-2, reads GAGVSQSPRYKVAKRGQDVALRCDPISGHVSLFWYQQALGQGPEFLTYFQNEAQLDKSGLPSDRFFAERPEGSVSTLKIQRTQQEDSAVYLCASSFSGTNTGELFFGEGSRLTVL.

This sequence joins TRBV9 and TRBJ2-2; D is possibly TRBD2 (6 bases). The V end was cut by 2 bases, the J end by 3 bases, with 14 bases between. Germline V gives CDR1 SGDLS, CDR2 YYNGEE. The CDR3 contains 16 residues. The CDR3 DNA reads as TGTGCCAGCAGCGTGTCGGGAGTGAGGGACACCGGGGAGCTGTTTTTT. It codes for CASSVSGVRDTGELFF.